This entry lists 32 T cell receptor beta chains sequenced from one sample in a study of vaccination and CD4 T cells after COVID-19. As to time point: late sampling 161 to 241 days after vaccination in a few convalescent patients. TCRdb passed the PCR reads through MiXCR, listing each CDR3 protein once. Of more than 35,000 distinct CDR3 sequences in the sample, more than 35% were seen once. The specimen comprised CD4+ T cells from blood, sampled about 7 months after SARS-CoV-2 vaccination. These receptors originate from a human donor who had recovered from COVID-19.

CDR3 in DNA: TGCGCCAGCGCCAACCCGACAGGGTACGCGGAGACCCAGTACTTC. Translation gives CASANPTGYAETQYF. J is TRBJ2-5 and V is TRBV5-1, with TRBD1 identical over 7 bases. Germline CDR1 SGHRS, CDR2 YFSETQ. J was trimmed by 5 bases and V by 7 bases; bases with no gene match: 14. This CDR3 has 15 residues.

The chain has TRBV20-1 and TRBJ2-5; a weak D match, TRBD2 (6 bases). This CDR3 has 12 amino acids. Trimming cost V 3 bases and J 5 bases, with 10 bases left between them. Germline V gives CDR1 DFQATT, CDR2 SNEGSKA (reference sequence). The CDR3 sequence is CSASELAETQYF. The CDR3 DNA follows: TGCAGTGCTAGTGAGCTAGCGGAGACCCAGTACTTC.

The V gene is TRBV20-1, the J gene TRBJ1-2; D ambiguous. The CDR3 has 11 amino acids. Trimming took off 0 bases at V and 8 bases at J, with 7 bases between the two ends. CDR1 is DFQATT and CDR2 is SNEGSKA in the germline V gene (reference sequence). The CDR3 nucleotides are TGCAGTGCTAGAGATTTCTTGGGCTACACCTTC. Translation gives CSARDFLGYTF.

CDR3 DNA: TGTGCCAGTAGTATCTCTGGGGCCGGGGAGCTGTTTTTT. Translated, it gives CASSISGAGELFF. The rearrangement uses TRBV19 and TRBJ2-2; D uncertain. V was cut by 3 bases and J by 6 bases, with 8 bases left in between. Germline CDR1 and CDR2: LNHDA and SQIVND (reference sequence). This CDR3 is 13 amino acids long.

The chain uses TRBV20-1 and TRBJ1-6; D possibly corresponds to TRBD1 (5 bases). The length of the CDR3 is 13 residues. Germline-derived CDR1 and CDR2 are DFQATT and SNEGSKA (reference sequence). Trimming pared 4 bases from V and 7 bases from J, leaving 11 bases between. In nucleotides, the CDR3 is TGCAGTGCTACAGGGTTGGAAAATTCACCCCTCCACTTT. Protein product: CSATGLENSPLHF.

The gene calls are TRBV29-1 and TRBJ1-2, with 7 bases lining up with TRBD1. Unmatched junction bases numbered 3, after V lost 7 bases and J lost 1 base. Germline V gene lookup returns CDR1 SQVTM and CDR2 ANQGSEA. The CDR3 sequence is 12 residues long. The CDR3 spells CSGGDSNYGYTF. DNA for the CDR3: TGCAGCGGGGGGGACAGTAACTATGGCTACACCTTC.

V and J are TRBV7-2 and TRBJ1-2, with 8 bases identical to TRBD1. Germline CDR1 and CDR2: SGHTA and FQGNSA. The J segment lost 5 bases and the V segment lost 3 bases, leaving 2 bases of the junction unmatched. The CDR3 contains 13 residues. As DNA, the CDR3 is TGTGCCAGCAGCTTGGACAGGGTTTATGGCTACACCTTC. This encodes CASSLDRVYGYTF.

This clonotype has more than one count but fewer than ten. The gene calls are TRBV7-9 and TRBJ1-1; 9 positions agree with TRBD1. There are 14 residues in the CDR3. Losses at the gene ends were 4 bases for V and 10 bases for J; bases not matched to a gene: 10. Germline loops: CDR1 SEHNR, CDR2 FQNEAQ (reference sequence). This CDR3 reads CASSSDRGTVGAFF. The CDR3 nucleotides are TGTGCCAGCAGCTCGGACAGGGGAACGGTAGGAGCTTTCTTT.

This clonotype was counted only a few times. The CDR3 is CASSRRIQETQYF. The CDR3 DNA sequence: TGTGCCAGCAGCCGACGGATCCAAGAGACCCAGTACTTC. This rearrangement joins TRBV7-8 to TRBJ2-5; D ambiguous. Germline V gives CDR1 SGHVS, CDR2 FQNEAQ. The CDR3 contains 13 residues. The V gene lost 5 bases and the J gene lost 1 base, with 8 bases spanning the gap.

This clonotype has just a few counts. The CDR3 here is CASSPGTSGSNEQFF. CDR3 coding DNA: TGTGCCAGCAGTCCCGGGACTAGCGGGAGCAATGAGCAGTTCTTC. The chain carries TRBV28 and TRBJ2-1; 14 bases are shared with TRBD2. The CDR3 consists of 15 residues. Germline V gives CDR1 MDHEN, CDR2 SYDVKM. Trimming took 5 bases from V and 6 from J; bases not matched to a gene: 3. Combining the CDR3 with reference TRBV28 and TRBJ2-1 gives the whole variable domain DVKVTQSSRYLVKRTGEKVFLECVQDMDHENMFWYRQDPGLGLRLIYFSYDVKMKEKGDIPEGYSVSREKKERFSLILESASTNQTSMYLCASSPGTSGSNEQFFGPGTRLTVL.

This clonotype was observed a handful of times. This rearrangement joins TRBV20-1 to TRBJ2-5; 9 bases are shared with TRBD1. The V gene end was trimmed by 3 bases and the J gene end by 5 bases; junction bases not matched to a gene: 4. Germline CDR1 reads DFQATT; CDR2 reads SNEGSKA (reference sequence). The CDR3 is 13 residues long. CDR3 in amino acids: CSARGQGTETQYF. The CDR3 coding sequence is TGCAGTGCTAGGGGACAGGGTACGGAGACCCAGTACTTC.

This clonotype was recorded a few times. CDR3 sequence reads: CASSPFFDHEQYF. The CDR3 bases are TGTGCCAGTAGCCCGTTTTTCGACCACGAGCAGTACTTC. The rearrangement uses TRBV19 and TRBJ2-7; D ambiguous. Trimming cost V 6 bases and J 5 bases, with 14 bases left between them. CDR1 and CDR2 from the germline V gene are LNHDA and SQIVND (reference sequence). The CDR3 runs 13 residues.

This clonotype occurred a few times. Here the CDR3 reads CASKDRRSSYNSPLHF. CDR3 DNA: TGTGCCAGCAAGGACAGGAGAAGCTCCTATAATTCACCCCTCCACTTT. The rearrangement uses TRBV28 and TRBJ1-6; 7 bases agree with TRBD1. CDR1 MDHEN and CDR2 SYDVKM come from the germline V gene. The CDR3 extends over 16 amino acids. The trim removed 7 bases at V and 0 bases at J, leaving 6 bases unmatched.

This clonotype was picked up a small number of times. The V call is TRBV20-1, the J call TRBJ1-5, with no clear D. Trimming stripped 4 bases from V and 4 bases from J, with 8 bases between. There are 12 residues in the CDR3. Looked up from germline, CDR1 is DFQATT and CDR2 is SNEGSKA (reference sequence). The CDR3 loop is CSATLGNQPQHF. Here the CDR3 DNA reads TGCAGTGCTACCCTTGGGAATCAGCCCCAGCATTTT.

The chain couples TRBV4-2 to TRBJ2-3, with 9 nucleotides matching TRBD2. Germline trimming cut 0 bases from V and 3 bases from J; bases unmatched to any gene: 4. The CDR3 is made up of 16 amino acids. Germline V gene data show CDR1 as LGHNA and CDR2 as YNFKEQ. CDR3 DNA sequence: TGTGCCAGCAGCCAAGACGCTAGCGGGATTACAGATACGCAGTATTTT. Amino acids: CASSQDASGITDTQYF.

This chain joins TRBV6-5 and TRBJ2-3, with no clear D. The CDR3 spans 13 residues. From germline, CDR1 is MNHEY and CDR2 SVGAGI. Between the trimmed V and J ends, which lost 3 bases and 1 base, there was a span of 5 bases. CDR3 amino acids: CASSYTRTDTQYF. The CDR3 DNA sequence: TGTGCCAGCAGTTATACCCGCACAGATACGCAGTATTTT.

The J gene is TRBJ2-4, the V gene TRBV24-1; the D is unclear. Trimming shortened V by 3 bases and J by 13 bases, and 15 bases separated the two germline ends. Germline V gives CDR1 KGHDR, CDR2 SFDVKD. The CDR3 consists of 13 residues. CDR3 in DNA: TGTGCCACCAGTGATGAGGACGGTCTGAGGCAGTACTTC. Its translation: CATSDEDGLRQYF.

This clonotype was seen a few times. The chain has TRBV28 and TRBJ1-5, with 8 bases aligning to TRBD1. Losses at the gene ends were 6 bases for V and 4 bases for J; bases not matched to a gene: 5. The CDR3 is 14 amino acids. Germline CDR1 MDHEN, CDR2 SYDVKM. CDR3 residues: CASRQTGVNQPQHF. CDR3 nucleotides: TGTGCCAGCAGACAGACAGGGGTGAATCAGCCCCAGCATTTT.

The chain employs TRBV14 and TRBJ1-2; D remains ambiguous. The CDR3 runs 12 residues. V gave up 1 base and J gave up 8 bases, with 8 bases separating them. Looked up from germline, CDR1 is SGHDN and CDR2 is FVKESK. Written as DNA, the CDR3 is TGTGCCAGCAGCCAAGCTGTGGGGGGCTACACCTTC. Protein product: CASSQAVGGYTF.

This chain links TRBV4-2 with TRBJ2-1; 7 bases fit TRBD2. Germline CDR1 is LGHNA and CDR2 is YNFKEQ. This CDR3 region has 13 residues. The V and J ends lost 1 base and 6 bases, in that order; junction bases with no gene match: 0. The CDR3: CASSQGTSNEQFF. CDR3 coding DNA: TGTGCCAGCAGCCAAGGGACTAGCAATGAGCAGTTCTTC.

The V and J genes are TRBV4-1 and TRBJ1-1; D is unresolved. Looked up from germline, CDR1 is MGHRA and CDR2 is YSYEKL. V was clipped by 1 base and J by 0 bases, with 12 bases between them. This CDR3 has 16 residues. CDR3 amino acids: CASSQVRGSMNTEAFF. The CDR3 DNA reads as TGCGCCAGCAGCCAAGTCCGAGGTTCCATGAACACTGAAGCTTTCTTT.

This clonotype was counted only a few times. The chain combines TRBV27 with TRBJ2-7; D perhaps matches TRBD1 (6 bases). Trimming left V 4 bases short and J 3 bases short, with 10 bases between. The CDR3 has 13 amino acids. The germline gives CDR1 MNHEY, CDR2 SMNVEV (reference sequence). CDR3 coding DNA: TGTGCCAGCAGTTCGGACAGAAACTACGAGCAGTACTTC. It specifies CASSSDRNYEQYF.

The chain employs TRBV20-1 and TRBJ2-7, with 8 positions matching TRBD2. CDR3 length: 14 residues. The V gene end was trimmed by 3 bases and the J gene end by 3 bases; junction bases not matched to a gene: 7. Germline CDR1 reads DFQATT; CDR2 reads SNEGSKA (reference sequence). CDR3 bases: TGCAGTGCTAGTAAGGCTAGCGGGTTCTACGAGCAGTACTTC. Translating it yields CSASKASGFYEQYF.

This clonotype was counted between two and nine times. The CDR3 nucleotides read TGCAGTGCTAGAGCCCACGACAGGTACACCGGGGAGCTGTTTTTT. Its protein is CSARAHDRYTGELFF. The V gene is TRBV20-1, the J gene TRBJ2-2; D is possibly TRBD1 (6 bases). CDR1 and CDR2 from the germline V gene are DFQATT and SNEGSKA (reference sequence). The CDR3 runs to 15 residues. V lost 1 base to trimming and J lost 3 bases, with 12 bases between them.

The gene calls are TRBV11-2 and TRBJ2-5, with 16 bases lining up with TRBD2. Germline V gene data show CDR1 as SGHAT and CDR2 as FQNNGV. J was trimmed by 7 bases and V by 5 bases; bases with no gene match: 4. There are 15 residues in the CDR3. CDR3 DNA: TGTGCCAGCAGCATTGGGACTAGCGGGAGGGGGACCCAGTACTTC. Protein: CASSIGTSGRGTQYF.

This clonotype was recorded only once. For the CDR3, the DNA is TGCGCCAGCAGCCAAGGTGTCGCTCAAGAGACCCAGTACTTC. It is translated as CASSQGVAQETQYF. The chain employs TRBV4-1 and TRBJ2-5; D gene uncertain. Trimming cost V 1 base and J 2 bases, with 8 bases left between them. Germline V gene data show CDR1 as MGHRA and CDR2 as YSYEKL. CDR3 size: 14 residues.

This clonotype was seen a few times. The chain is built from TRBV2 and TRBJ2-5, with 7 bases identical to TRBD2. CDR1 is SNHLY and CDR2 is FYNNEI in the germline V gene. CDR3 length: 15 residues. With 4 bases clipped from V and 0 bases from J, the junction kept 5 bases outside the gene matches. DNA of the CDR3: TGTGCCAGCAGTGGGGGACTATTTGACCAAGAGACCCAGTACTTC. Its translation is CASSGGLFDQETQYF.

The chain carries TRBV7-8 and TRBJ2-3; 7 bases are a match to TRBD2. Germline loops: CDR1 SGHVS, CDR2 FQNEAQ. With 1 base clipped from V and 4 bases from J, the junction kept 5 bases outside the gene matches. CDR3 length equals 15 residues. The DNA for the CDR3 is TGTGCCAGCAGCTTAGGGGGAGGGACCCCAGATACGCAGTATTTT. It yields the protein CASSLGGGTPDTQYF.

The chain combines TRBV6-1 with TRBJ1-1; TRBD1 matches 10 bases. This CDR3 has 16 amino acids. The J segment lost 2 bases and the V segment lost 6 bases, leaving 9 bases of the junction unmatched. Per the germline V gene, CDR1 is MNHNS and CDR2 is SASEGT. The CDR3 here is CASSPLRQGANTEAFF. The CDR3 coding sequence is TGTGCCAGCAGCCCCTTAAGACAGGGGGCAAACACTGAAGCTTTCTTT.

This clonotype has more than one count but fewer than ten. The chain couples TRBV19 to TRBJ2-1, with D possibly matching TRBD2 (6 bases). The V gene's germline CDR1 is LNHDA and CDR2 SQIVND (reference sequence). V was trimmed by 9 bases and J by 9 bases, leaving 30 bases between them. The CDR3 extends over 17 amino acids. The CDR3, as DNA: TGTGCCAGCGCGACAGCAGGAGGAGGGTCCCACCGAGGTGAGCAGTTCTTC. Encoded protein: CASATAGGGSHRGEQFF.

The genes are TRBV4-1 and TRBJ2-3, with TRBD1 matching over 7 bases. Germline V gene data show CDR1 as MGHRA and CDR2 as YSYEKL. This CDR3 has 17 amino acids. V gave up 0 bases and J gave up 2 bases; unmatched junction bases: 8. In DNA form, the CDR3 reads TGCGCCAGCAGCCAAGACCCGGGACAGCCAAACACAGATACGCAGTATTTT. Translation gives CASSQDPGQPNTDTQYF.

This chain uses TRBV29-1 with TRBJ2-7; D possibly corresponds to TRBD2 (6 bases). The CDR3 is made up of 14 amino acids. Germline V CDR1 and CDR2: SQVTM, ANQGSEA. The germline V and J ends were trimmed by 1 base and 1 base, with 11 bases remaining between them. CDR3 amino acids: CSVEGVSGSYEQYF. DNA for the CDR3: TGCAGCGTTGAAGGCGTAAGCGGGTCCTACGAGCAGTACTTC.